The 14 T cell receptor beta chains given below trace back to one sample, sequenced in a study of post-analysis software for immune sequencing data. Regarding the study as a whole: In patients, TRBV5-6, TRBV5-1 and TRBV20-1 belonged to 4 or 5 TRBV segments found more frequently than in controls.

Which antigens these TCRs recognize remains unknown. Unique-molecular-identifier-tagged TCR beta cDNA libraries were used. TCRdb itself ran the PCR reads through MiXCR, one entry per CDR3 protein. The data hold just over 250,000 distinct CDR3 sequences, with 36% observed a single time. The sample consisted of blood. These receptors were collected from a girl between 10 and 17 years old with multiple sclerosis.

This clonotype was seen at least ten times. The chain uses TRBV11-1 and TRBJ2-3; 8 bases line up with TRBD2. Germline values: CDR1 SGHAT, CDR2 FQDESV (reference sequence). V shed 4 bases, J shed 0 bases, and the junction held 9 bases outside the gene matches. The CDR3 is 17 residues long. The CDR3 region is CASSYPPRGVSTDTQYF. The CDR3 nucleotides read TGTGCCAGCAGCTACCCGCCGCGGGGGGTTAGCACAGATACGCAGTATTTT.

In its sample, this clonotype was seen a few times. The J gene is TRBJ2-5, the V gene TRBV5-1, with 14 bases that match TRBD2. The junction had 13 bases not matched to a gene; V was cut back by 4 bases and J by 5 bases. Germline V gene data show CDR1 as SGHRS and CDR2 as YFSETQ. The CDR3 sequence is 18 residues long. The CDR3 DNA follows: TGCGCCAGCAGCCTACTTCCCGGACTAGCGGGGGGCCCGGAGACCCAGTACTTC. Translation: CASSLLPGLAGGPETQYF.

This clonotype was observed many times. CDR3: CSARETAMSTDTQYF. DNA for the CDR3: TGCAGTGCTAGAGAGACAGCCATGAGCACAGATACGCAGTATTTT. The J gene is TRBJ2-3, the V gene TRBV20-1; TRBD1 is a possible D gene (5 bases). The CDR3 length is 15 residues. Germline lookup yields CDR1 DFQATT and CDR2 SNEGSKA (reference sequence). Trimming shortened V by 0 bases and J by 0 bases, and 10 bases separated the two germline ends.

The chain couples TRBV11-2 to TRBJ2-1; D remains unclear. V dropped 5 bases and J dropped 5 bases, with 19 bases sitting between them. Germline CDR1 SGHAT, CDR2 FQNNGV. The CDR3 is 16 amino acids. The CDR3 reads CASSPRARQLNNEQFF. CDR3 nucleotide sequence: TGTGCCAGCAGCCCCCGCGCTAGGCAGTTAAACAATGAGCAGTTCTTC.

To note about this clonotype: A much bigger clone sits one base away, suggesting this may be a read error. The gene calls are TRBV7-9 and TRBJ1-4; no clear D. V was pared by 5 bases and J by 4 bases, with 11 bases between. The CDR3 is 14 amino acids. Germline assignment: CDR1 SEHNR and CDR2 FQNEAQ (reference sequence). The CDR3 DNA sequence: TGTGCCAGCAGCCGGAAACGGGATAATGAAAAACTGTTTTTT. It specifies CASSRKRDNEKLFF.

This clonotype has more than one count but fewer than ten. The chain is built from TRBV14 and TRBJ1-5; D is ambiguous. V was trimmed by 0 bases and J by 7 bases, leaving 7 bases between them. The CDR3 is made up of 13 amino acids. Germline CDR1 SGHDN, CDR2 FVKESK. CDR3 in DNA: TGTGCCAGCAGCCAAGATCCGGGGCAGCCCCAGCATTTT. It codes for CASSQDPGQPQHF. Full variable domain (missing parts from reference TRBV14 and TRBJ1-5): EAGVTQFPSHSVIEKGQTVTLRCDPISGHDNLYWYRRVMGKEIKFLLHFVKESKQDESGMPNNRFLAERTGGTYSTLKVQPAELEDSGVYFCASSQDPGQPQHFGDGTRLSIL.

This clonotype was observed at least ten times. The chain couples TRBV7-2 to TRBJ2-7; a possible D gene is TRBD1 (5 bases). The V end lost 3 bases, the J end lost 3 bases, and 15 bases lay between the germline ends. CDR3 length: 15 amino acids. Germline CDR1 SGHTA, CDR2 FQGNSA. The CDR3 DNA reads TGTGCCAGCAGCTTCCGGACACCTTCGGACTACGAGCAGTACTTC. This translates into CASSFRTPSDYEQYF.

A remark on this clonotype: The junction departs from the called germline gene at one end, perhaps through a read error. The chain couples TRBV7-8 to TRBJ2-1, with 9 bases matching TRBD2. Looked up from germline, CDR1 is SGHVS and CDR2 is FQNEAQ. The CDR3 length is 16 residues. CDR3 sequence (DNA): TGTGCCGGCAGCTTTCTTAGCGGGGGCTTATACAATGAGCAGTTCTTC. This translates into CAGSFLSGGLYNEQFF.

A note on this clonotype: It may be a read error: a sequence one base away is much more abundant. The rearrangement links TRBV21-1 to TRBJ2-1; whether TRBD1, the table's D call, matches the DNA was not checked. TRBV21-1 constitutes a pseudogene. The CDR3 covers 17 residues. The CDR3 is CASSKGSEGASFYEQFF. DNA for the CDR3: TGTGCCAGCAGCAAAGGTAGCGAGGGGGCGTCGTTCTATGAGCAGTTCTTC.

As for this clonotype: With a much larger clone just one base away, this may be a read error. The chain carries TRBV5-1 and TRBJ2-1; TRBD2 matches at 12 bases. The germline gives CDR1 SGHRS, CDR2 YFSETQ. Trimming removed 4 bases from V and 8 bases from J; junction bases left unmatched: 7. The CDR3 runs 15 residues. The CDR3 protein is CASSMTSGRGDEQFF. In nucleotides, the CDR3 is TGCGCCAGCAGCATGACTAGCGGGAGAGGAGATGAGCAGTTCTTC.

This chain joins TRBV7-2 and TRBJ2-5; D call uncertain. The CDR3 sequence is 14 residues long. Germline V gene sequence: CDR1 SGHTA, CDR2 FQGNSA. The germline V and J ends were trimmed by 5 bases and 1 base, with 11 bases remaining between them. DNA for the CDR3: TGTGCCAGCAGCGCTACGAAGGGCCAAGAGACCCAGTACTTC. Encoded protein: CASSATKGQETQYF.

The rearrangement uses TRBV28 and TRBJ1-4; D is undetermined. Germline loops: CDR1 MDHEN, CDR2 SYDVKM. V lost 1 base to trimming and J lost 8 bases, with 5 bases between them. This CDR3 region has 12 residues. The CDR3 reads CASSLSWEKLFF. CDR3 bases: TGTGCCAGCAGTTTATCGTGGGAAAAACTGTTTTTT.

This chain links TRBV27 with TRBJ1-2, with D tentatively TRBD1 (5 bases). V was trimmed by 5 bases and J by 2 bases, leaving 18 bases between them. The CDR3 sequence is 16 residues long. The V gene's germline CDR1 is MNHEY and CDR2 SMNVEV (reference sequence). In DNA, the CDR3 is TGTGCCAGCAGTCCGATCTTCAGGGACCTAAACTATGGCTACACCTTC. Translating it yields CASSPIFRDLNYGYTF.

This sequence joins TRBV5-1 and TRBJ2-3, with a possible D match to TRBD2 (6 bases). Germline CDR1 SGHRS, CDR2 YFSETQ. This CDR3 comprises 15 residues. Between the trimmed V and J ends, which lost 5 bases and 1 base, there was a span of 14 bases. CDR3: CASRLSSVGTDTQYF. The DNA for the CDR3 is TGCGCCAGCAGATTATCTAGCGTCGGCACAGATACGCAGTATTTT.